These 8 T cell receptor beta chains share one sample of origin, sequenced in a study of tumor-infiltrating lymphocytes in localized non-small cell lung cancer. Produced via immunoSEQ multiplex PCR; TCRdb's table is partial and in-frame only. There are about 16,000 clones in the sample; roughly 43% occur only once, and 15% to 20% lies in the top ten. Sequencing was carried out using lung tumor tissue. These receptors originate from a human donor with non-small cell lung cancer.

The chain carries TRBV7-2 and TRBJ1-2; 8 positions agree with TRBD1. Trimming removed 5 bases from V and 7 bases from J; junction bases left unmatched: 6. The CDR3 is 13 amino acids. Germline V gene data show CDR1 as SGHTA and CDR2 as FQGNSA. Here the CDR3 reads CASSPRQGSGYTF. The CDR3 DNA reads TGTGCCAGCAGCCCCAGACAGGGGAGTGGCTACACCTTC.

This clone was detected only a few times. CDR3 nucleotide sequence: TGTGCCAGCAGCTCCCGGGATTCGATCTACGAGCAGTACTTC. The encoded protein is CASSSRDSIYEQYF. This chain connects TRBV11-1 to TRBJ2-7; D is perhaps TRBD2 (5 bases). Germline V gene sequence: CDR1 SGHAT, CDR2 FQDESV (reference sequence). CDR3 length: 14 residues. Between the trimmed V and J ends, which lost 4 bases and 3 bases, there was a span of 13 bases.

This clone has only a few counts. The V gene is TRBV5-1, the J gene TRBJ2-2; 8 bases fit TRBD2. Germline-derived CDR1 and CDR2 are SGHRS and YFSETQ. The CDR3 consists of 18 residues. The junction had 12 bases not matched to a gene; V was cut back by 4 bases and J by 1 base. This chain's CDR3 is CASSPLLSGGENTGELFF. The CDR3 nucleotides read TGCGCCAGCAGCCCATTACTAAGCGGGGGCGAGAACACCGGGGAGCTGTTTTTT.

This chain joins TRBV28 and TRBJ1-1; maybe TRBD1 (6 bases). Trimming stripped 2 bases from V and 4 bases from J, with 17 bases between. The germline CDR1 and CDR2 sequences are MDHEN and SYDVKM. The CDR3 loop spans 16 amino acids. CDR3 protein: CASSLPPGAGATEAFF. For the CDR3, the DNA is TGTGCCAGCAGTTTACCTCCCGGTGCGGGGGCCACTGAAGCTTTCTTT.

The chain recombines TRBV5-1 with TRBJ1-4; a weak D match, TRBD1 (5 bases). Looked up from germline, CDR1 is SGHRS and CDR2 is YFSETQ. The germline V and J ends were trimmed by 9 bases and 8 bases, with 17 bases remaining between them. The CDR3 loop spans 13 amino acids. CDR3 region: CATAVGGGEKLFF. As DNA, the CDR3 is TGCGCCACAGCCGTCGGGGGTGGGGAAAAACTGTTTTTT.

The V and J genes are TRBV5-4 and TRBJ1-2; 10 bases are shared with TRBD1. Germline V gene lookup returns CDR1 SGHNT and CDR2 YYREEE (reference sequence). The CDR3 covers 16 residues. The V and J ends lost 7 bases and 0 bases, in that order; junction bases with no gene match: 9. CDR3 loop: CASAGGTGEPNYGYTF. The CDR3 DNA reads TGTGCCAGCGCGGGGGGGACAGGGGAACCTAACTATGGCTACACCTTC. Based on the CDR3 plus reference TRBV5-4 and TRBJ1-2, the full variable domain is ETGVTQSPTHLIKTRGQQVTLRCSSQSGHNTVSWYQQALGQGPQFIFQYYREEENGRGNFPPRFSGLQFPNYSSELNVNALELDDSALYLCASAGGTGEPNYGYTFGSGTRLTVV.

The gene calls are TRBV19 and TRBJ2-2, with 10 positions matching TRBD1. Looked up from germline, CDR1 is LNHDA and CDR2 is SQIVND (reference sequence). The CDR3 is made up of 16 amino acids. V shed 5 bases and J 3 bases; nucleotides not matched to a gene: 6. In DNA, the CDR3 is TGTGCCAGTAGTCTCCCGGGACAGGGGCACACCGGGGAGCTGTTTTTT. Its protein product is CASSLPGQGHTGELFF.

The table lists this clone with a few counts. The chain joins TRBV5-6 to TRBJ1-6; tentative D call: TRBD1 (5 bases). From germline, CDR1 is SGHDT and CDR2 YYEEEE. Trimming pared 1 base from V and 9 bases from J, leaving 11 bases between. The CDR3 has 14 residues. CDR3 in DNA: TGTGCCAGCAGCTTGCCGGGGGAGAGTTCACCCCTCCACTTT. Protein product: CASSLPGESSPLHF.